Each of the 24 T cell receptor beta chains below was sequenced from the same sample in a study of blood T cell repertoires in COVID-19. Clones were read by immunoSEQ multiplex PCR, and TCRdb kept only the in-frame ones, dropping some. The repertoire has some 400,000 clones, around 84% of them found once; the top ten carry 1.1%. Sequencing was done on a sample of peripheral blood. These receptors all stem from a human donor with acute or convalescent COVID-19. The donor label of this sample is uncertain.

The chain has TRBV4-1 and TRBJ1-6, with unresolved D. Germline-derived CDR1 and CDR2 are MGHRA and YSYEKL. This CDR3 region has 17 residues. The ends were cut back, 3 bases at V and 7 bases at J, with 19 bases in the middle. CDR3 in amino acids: CASSHEPRPGGNSPLHF. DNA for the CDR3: TGCGCCAGCAGCCACGAACCCCGACCCGGAGGGAATTCACCCCTCCACTTT.

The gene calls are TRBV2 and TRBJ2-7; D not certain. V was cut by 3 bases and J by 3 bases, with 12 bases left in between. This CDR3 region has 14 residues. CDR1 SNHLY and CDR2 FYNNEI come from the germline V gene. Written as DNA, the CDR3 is TGTGCCAGCAGTGACTTTACTACGTACTACGAGCAGTACTTC. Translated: CASSDFTTYYEQYF.

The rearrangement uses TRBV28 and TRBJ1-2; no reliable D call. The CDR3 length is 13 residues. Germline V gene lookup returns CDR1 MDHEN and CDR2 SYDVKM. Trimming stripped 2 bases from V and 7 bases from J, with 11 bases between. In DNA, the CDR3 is TGTGCCAGCAGTTTACTTTTGGGAGGTGGCTACACCTTC. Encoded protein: CASSLLLGGGYTF.

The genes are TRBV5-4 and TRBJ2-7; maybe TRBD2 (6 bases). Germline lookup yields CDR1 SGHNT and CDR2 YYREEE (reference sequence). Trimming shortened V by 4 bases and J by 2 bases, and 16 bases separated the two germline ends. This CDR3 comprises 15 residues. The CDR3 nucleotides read TGTGCCAGCAGCCCGAGCTTAGCGGTAACCTACGAGCAGTACTTC. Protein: CASSPSLAVTYEQYF.

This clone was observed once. This CDR3 is CASSSQGQGAREQFF. The CDR3, as DNA: TGTGCCAGCAGTTCCCAGGGACAGGGGGCGCGGGAGCAGTTCTTC. The rearrangement uses TRBV27 and TRBJ2-1; 12 nucleotides line up with TRBD1. This CDR3 has 15 residues. Trimming removed 4 bases from V and 10 bases from J; junction bases left unmatched: 8. Germline assignment: CDR1 MNHEY and CDR2 SMNVEV (reference sequence).

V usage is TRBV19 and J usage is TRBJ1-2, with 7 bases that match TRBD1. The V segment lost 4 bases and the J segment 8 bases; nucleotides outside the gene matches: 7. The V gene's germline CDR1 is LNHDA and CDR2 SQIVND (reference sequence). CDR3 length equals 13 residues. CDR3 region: CASSRRQGGGYTF. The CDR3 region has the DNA TGTGCCAGTAGTAGGCGGCAGGGGGGCGGCTACACCTTC.

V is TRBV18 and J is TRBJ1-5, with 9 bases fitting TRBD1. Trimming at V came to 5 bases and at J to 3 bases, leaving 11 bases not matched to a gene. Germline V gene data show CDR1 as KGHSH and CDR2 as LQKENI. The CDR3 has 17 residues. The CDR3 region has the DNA TGTGCCAGCTCAGGGGACAGGGTCGCGACCTACAATCAGCCCCAGCATTTT. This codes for CASSGDRVATYNQPQHF.

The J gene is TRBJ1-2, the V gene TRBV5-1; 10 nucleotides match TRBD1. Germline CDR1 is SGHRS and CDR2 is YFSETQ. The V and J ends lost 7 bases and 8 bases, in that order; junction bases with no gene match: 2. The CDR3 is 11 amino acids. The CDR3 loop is CASGTGVGYTF. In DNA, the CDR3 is TGCGCCAGCGGGACAGGGGTCGGCTACACCTTC.

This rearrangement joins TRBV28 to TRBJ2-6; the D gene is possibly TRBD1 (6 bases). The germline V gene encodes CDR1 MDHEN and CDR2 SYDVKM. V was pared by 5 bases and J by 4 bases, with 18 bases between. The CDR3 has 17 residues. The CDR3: CASSTLLTGSGANVLTF. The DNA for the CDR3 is TGTGCCAGCAGTACCCTCTTGACAGGTTCGGGGGCCAACGTCCTGACTTTC.

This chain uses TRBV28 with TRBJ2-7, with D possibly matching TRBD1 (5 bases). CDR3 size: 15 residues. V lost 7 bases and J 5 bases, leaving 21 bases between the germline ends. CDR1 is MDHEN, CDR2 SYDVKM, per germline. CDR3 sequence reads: CASTHFTGPLDEQYF. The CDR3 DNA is TGTGCCAGCACCCACTTCACAGGCCCGTTGGACGAGCAGTACTTC.

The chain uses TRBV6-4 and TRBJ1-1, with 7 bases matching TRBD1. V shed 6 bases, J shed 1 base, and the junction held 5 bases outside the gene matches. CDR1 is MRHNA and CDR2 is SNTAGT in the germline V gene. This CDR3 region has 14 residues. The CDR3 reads CASSPRGKNTEAFF. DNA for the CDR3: TGTGCCAGCAGCCCCAGGGGGAAGAACACTGAAGCTTTCTTT.

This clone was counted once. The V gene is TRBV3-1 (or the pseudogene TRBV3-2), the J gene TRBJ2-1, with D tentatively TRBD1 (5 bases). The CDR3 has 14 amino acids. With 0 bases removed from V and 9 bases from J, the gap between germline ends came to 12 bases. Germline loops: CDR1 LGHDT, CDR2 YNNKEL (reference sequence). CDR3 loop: CASSQDLGQLEQFF. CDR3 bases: TGTGCCAGCAGCCAAGACTTGGGGCAACTTGAGCAGTTCTTC.

The CDR3 region is CASSQDRGAPLHF. The CDR3 DNA follows: TGTGCCAGCAGCCAAGATAGAGGAGCACCCCTCCACTTT. This chain connects TRBV3-1 (or the pseudogene TRBV3-2) to TRBJ1-6; D gene ambiguous. The CDR3 consists of 13 residues. Germline V lookup: CDR1 LGHDT, CDR2 YNNKEL (reference sequence). Between the trimmed V and J ends, which lost 0 bases and 11 bases, there was a span of 8 bases.

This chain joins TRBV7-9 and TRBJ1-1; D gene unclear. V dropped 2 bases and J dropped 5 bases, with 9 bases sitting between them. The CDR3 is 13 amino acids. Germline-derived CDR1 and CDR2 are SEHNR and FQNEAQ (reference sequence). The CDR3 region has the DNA TGTGCCAGCAGCTTATTCCAGGCTACTGAAGCTTTCTTT. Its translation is CASSLFQATEAFF.

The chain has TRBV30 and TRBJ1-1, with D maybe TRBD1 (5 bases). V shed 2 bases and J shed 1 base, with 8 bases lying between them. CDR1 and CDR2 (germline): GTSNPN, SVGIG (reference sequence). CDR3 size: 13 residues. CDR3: CAWSLGENTEAFF. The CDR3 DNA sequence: TGTGCCTGGAGTCTAGGGGAGAACACTGAAGCTTTCTTT. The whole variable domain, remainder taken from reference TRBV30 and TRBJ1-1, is SQTIHQWPATLVQPVGSPLSLECTVEGTSNPNLYWYRQAAGRGLQLLFYSVGIGQISSEVPQNLSASRPQDRQFILSSKKLLLSDSGFYLCAWSLGENTEAFFGQGTRLTVV.

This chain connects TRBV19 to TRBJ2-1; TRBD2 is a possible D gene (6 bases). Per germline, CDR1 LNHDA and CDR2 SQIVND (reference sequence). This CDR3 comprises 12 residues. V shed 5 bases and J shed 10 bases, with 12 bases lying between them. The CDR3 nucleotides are TGTGCCAGTAGTCGTCGGGGGAACGAGCAGTTCTTC. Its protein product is CASSRRGNEQFF.

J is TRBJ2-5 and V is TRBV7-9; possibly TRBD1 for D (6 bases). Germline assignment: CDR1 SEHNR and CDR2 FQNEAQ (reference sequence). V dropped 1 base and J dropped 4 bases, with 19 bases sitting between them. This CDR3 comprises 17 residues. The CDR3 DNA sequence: TGTGCCAGCAGCTTAGGAGCCGGGACACCGAGAGGAGAGACCCAGTACTTC. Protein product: CASSLGAGTPRGETQYF.

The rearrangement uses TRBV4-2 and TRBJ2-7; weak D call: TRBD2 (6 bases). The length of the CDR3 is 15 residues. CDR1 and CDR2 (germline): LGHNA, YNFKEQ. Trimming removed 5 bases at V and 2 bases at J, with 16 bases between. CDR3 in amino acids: CASSFETGSTYEQYF. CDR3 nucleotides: TGTGCCAGCAGCTTCGAAACCGGGAGCACCTACGAGCAGTACTTC.

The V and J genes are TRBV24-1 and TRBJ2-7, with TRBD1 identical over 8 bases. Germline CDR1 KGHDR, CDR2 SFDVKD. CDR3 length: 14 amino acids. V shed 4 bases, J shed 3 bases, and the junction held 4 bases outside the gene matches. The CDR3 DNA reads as TGTGCCACCAGTGACGGACAGGGTCGCTACGAGCAGTACTTC. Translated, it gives CATSDGQGRYEQYF.

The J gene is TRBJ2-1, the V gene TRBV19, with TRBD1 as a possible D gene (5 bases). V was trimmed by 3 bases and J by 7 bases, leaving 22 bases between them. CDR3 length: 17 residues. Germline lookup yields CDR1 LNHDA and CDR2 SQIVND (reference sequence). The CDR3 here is CASSIRATGATGNEQFF. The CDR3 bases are TGTGCCAGTAGTATCAGGGCCACCGGTGCCACTGGAAATGAGCAGTTCTTC. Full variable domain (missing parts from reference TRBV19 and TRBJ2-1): DGGITQSPKYLFRKEGQNVTLSCEQNLNHDAMYWYRQDPGQGLRLIYYSQIVNDFQKGDIAEGYSVSREKKESFPLTVTSAQKNPTAFYLCASSIRATGATGNEQFFGPGTRLTVL.

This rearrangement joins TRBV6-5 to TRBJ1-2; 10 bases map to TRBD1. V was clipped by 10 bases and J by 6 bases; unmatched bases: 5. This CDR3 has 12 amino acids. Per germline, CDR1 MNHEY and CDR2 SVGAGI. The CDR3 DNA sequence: TGTGCCATACCGGACAGGGGGGATGGCTACACCTTC. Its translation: CAIPDRGDGYTF.

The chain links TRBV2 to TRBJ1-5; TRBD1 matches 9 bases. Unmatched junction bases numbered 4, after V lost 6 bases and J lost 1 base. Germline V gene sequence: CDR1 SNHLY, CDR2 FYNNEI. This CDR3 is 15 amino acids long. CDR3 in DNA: TGTGCCAGCAGGGGACAGGGTTTAAGCAATCAGCCCCAGCATTTT. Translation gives CASRGQGLSNQPQHF. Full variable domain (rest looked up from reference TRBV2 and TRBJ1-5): EPEVTQTPSHQVTQMGQEVILRCVPISNHLYFYWYRQILGQKVEFLVSFYNNEISEKSEIFDDQFSVERPDGSNFTLKIRSTKLEDSAMYFCASRGQGLSNQPQHFGDGTRLSIL.

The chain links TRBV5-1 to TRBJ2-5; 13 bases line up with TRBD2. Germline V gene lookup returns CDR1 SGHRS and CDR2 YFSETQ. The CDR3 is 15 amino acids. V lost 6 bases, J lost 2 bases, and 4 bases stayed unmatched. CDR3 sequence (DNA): TGCGCCAGCAAGACTAGCGGGGGGCCTCAAGAGACCCAGTACTTC. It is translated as CASKTSGGPQETQYF.

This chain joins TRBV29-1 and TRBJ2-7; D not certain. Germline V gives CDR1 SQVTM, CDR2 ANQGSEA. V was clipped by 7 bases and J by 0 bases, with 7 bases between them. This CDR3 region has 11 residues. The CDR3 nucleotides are TGCAGCGCTCGGAGCTCCTACGAGCAGTACTTC. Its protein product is CSARSSYEQYF.